The 6 T cell receptor beta chains presented below share a single source sample, sequenced in a study of blood T cell repertoires in COVID-19. The method was immunoSEQ multiplex PCR; TCRdb's version includes in-frame clones alone and lacks a portion of them. The sample includes 130,000 or so clones, 70% to 85% of them seen just once. Sequenced input: peripheral blood. Receptor source: a woman between 65 and 79 years old with acute or convalescent COVID-19.

This clone is a singleton in its sample. This chain connects TRBV19 to TRBJ2-2; D unclear. The germline CDR1 and CDR2 sequences are LNHDA and SQIVND (reference sequence). The CDR3 has 13 amino acids. V was shortened by 4 bases and J by 7 bases, with 10 bases between the two germline ends. CDR3 coding DNA: TGTGCCAGTAGTAAATTTTTCGGCGGGGAGCTGTTTTTT. This sequence encodes CASSKFFGGELFF.

The chain carries TRBV15 and TRBJ1-2, with 8 nucleotides matching TRBD1. The CDR3 is 14 amino acids. Germline V gene lookup returns CDR1 LNHNV and CDR2 YYDKDF (reference sequence). V was pared by 5 bases and J by 8 bases, with 10 bases of the junction left unmatched. The CDR3, as DNA: TGTGCCACCAGCGCAATGCAGGGGGCGAGAGGCTACACCTTC. Its protein product is CATSAMQGARGYTF.

The chain is built from TRBV12-3 or TRBV12-4 and TRBJ1-1; D ambiguous. The germline V and J ends were trimmed by 2 bases and 4 bases, with 5 bases remaining between them. The CDR3 extends over 12 amino acids. The CDR3 sequence: CASSLFGTEAFF. The CDR3 nucleotides read TGTGCCAGCAGTTTATTCGGCACTGAAGCTTTCTTT.

The chain links TRBV18 to TRBJ2-2; possible D gene TRBD1, 6 bases. There are 12 residues in the CDR3. In germline, CDR1 is KGHSH, CDR2 LQKENI. V gave up 6 bases and J gave up 8 bases, with 10 bases separating them. The CDR3 loop reads CASSQGQGELFF. CDR3 sequence (DNA): TGTGCCAGCTCGCAAGGACAGGGGGAGCTGTTTTTT.

A single count supports this clone. The rearrangement links TRBV18 to TRBJ1-6; weak D call: TRBD1 (6 bases). Germline-derived CDR1 and CDR2 are KGHSH and LQKENI. The V gene lost 6 bases and the J gene lost 6 bases, with 15 bases spanning the gap. This CDR3 comprises 15 residues. The CDR3 region has the DNA TGTGCCAGCTCCCCGGACAGCTTTCTTAATTCACCCCTCCACTTT. Its protein product is CASSPDSFLNSPLHF.

The V gene is TRBV7-3, the J gene TRBJ2-5, with 7 bases identical to TRBD1. J gave up 5 bases and V 0 bases, and 6 bases lay outside the gene matches. This CDR3 region has 15 residues. The V gene's germline CDR1 is SGHTA and CDR2 FQGTGA. This chain's CDR3 is CASSLTNGRGETQYF. For the CDR3, the DNA is TGTGCCAGCAGCTTAACGAACGGCAGGGGGGAGACCCAGTACTTC.